This TCR beta chain was observed in a study of regulatory T cells in long-lasting Graves disease. About the research overall: A definition of persistent Graves' disease required over 5 years of antithyroid drugs plus positive TSH receptor antibodies. Points from the study as a whole: Whereas new patients shared 966 public clonotypes, persistent patients shared more, at under 3,500. Owing to a sample size that was small, accuracy may have been reduced. Analyses excluded thyroid tissue, covering peripheral blood alone.

This clonotype was observed a handful of times. Its target is unknown. CDR1 DFQATT and CDR2 SNEGSKA come from the germline V gene (reference sequence). The CDR3 runs to 14 residues. V lost 5 bases and J lost 2; bases outside the gene matches: 7. Noted time point: persistent/refractory GD, antithyroid drugs over 5 years with positive TRAb. Preparation of the TCR library used RNA extracted from PBMCs. CDR3-region Arm-PCR and iRepertoire HTBI primers produced the TCR beta libraries. TCRdb analysed the multiplex PCR reads with MiXCR anew, one entry per CDR3 protein. The sample consists of nearly 350,000 distinct CDR3 sequences, roughly 21% of them appearing once.

The chain recombines TRBV20-1 with TRBJ2-5; the match to TRBD1 covers 8 bases. This sample comprised peripheral blood mononuclear cells (PBMCs), obtained when the disease was refractory, from a patient treated with antithyroid drugs. The sequence was collected from a female donor with Graves disease. The CDR3 bases are TGCAGTGCTGGCGCCGGGACAGGTCAAGAGACCCAGTACTTC. As protein: CSAGAGTGQETQYF.